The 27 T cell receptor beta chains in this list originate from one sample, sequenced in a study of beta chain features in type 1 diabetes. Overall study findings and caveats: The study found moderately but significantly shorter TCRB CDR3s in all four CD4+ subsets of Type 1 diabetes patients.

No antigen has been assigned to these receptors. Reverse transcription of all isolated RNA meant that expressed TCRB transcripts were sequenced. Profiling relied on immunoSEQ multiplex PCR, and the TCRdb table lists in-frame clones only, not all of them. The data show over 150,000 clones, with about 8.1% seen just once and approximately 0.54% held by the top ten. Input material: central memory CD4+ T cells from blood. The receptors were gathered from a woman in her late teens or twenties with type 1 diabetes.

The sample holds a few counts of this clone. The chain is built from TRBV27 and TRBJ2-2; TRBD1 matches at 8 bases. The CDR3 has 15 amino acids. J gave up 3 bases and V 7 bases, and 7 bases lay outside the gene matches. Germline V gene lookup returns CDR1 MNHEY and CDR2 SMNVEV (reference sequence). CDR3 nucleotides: TGTGCCAGCAAGGTTGGGACAGGCTACACCGGGGAGCTGTTTTTT. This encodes CASKVGTGYTGELFF.

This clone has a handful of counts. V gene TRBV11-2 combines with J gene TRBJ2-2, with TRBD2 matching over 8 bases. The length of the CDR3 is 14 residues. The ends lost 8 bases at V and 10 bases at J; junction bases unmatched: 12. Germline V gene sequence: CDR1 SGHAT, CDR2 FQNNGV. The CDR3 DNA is TGTGCCAGCGGGGCGGCTAGCGGGCGTGTGGAGCTGTTTTTT. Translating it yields CASGAASGRVELFF.

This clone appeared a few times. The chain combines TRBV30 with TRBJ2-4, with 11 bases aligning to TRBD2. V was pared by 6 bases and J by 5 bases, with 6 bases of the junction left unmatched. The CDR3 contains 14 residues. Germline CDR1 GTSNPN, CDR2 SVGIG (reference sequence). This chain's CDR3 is CACRLAGTQNIQYF. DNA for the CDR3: TGTGCCTGCCGACTAGCGGGGACCCAAAACATTCAGTACTTC. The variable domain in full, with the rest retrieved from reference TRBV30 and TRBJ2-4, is SQTIHQWPATLVQPVGSPLSLECTVEGTSNPNLYWYRQAAGRGLQLLFYSVGIGQISSEVPQNLSASRPQDRQFILSSKKLLLSDSGFYLCACRLAGTQNIQYFGAGTRLSVL.

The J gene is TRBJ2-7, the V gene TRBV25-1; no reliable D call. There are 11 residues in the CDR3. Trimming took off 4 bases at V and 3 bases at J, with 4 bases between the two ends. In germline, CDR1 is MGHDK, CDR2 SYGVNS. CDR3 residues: CASSAGYEQYF. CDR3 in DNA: TGTGCCAGCAGTGCCGGCTACGAGCAGTACTTC.

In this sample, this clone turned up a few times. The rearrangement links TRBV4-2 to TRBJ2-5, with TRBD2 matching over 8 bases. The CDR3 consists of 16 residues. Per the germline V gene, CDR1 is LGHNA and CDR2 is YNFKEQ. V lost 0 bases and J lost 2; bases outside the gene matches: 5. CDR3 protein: CASSQDFRGGQETQYF. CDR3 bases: TGTGCCAGCAGCCAAGATTTCCGGGGGGGGCAAGAGACCCAGTACTTC.

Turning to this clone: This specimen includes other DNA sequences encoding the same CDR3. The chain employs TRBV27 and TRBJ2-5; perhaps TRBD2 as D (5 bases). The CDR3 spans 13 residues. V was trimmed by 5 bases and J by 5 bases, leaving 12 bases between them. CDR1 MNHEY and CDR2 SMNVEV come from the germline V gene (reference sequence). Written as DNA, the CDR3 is TGTGCCAGCAGTCCCCGAGGGCGGGAGACCCAGTACTTC. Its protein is CASSPRGRETQYF.

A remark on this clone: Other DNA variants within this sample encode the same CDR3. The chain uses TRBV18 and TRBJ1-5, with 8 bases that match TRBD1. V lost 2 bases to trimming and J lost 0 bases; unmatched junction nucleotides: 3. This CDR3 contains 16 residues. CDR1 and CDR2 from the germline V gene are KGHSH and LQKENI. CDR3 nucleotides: TGTGCCAGCTCACCAGGGACAGGAATTAGCAATCAGCCCCAGCATTTT. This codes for CASSPGTGISNQPQHF.

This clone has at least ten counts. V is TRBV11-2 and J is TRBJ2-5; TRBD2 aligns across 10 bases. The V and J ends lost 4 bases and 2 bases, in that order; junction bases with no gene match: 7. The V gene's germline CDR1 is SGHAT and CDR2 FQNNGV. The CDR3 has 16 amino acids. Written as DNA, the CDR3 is TGTGCCAGCAGCTCCCGCGGACTAGCGGTACAAGAGACCCAGTACTTC. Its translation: CASSSRGLAVQETQYF.

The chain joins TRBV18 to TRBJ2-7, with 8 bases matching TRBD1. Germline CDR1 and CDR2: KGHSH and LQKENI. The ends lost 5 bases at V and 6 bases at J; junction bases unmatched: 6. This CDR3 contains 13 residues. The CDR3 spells CASSADRAVEQYF. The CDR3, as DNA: TGTGCCAGCTCAGCGGACAGGGCGGTCGAGCAGTACTTC.

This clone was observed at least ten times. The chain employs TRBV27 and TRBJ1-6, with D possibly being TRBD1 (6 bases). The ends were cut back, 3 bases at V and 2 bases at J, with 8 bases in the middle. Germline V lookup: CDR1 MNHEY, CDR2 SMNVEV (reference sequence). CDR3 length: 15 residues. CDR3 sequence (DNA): TGTGCCAGCAGTTTCTACAGGGCCTATAATTCACCCCTCCACTTT. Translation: CASSFYRAYNSPLHF.

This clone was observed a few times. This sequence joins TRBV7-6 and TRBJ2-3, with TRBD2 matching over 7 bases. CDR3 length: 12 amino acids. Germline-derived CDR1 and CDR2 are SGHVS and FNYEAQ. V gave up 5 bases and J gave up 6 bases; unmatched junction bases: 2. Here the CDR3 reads CASSGSGDTQYF. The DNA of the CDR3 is TGTGCCAGCAGCGGTAGCGGGGATACGCAGTATTTT.

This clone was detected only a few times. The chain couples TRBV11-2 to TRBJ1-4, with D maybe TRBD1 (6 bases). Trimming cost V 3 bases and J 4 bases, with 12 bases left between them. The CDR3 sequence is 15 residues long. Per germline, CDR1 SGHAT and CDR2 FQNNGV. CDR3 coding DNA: TGTGCCAGCAGCTTTGGACAGAAACTTAATGAAAAACTGTTTTTT. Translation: CASSFGQKLNEKLFF.

The CDR3 nucleotides are TGTGCCAGCAGCACACCACCAGGGCGGGGGGGCGCAGATACGCAGTATTTT. This sequence encodes CASSTPPGRGGADTQYF. This sequence joins TRBV9 and TRBJ2-3, with 9 bases lining up with TRBD2. CDR1 SGDLS and CDR2 YYNGEE come from the germline V gene. There are 17 residues in the CDR3. Trimming cost V 4 bases and J 4 bases; bases outside gene matches: 13.

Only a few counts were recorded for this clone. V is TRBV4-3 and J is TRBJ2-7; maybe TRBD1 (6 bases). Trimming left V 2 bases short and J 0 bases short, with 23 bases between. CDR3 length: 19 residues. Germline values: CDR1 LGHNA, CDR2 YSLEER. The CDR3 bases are TGCGCCAGCAGCCAATCCCCCTTCGACCCGGACAGCAGCTCCTACGAGCAGTACTTC. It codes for CASSQSPFDPDSSSYEQYF.

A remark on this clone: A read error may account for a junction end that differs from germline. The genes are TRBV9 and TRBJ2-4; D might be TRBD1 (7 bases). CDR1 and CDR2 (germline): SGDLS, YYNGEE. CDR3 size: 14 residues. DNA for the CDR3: TGTGCCAGCAGTGCGGGGACAGCCCAAAACATTCAGTACTTC. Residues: CASSAGTAQNIQYF.

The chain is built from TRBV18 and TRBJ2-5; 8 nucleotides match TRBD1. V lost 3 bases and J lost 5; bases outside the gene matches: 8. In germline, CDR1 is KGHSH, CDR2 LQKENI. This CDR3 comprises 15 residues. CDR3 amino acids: CASSPGQGGTETQYF. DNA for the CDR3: TGTGCCAGCTCACCCGGACAGGGAGGAACGGAGACCCAGTACTTC.

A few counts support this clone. The CDR3: CASSLGRPARTEAFF. The CDR3 DNA sequence: TGCGCCAGCAGCTTGGGGAGGCCCGCTAGGACTGAAGCTTTCTTT. V gene TRBV5-1 combines with J gene TRBJ1-1; no reliable D call. CDR1 and CDR2 from the germline V gene are SGHRS and YFSETQ. Deletions cut 0 bases from V and 5 bases from J, with 14 bases between. The CDR3 covers 15 residues.

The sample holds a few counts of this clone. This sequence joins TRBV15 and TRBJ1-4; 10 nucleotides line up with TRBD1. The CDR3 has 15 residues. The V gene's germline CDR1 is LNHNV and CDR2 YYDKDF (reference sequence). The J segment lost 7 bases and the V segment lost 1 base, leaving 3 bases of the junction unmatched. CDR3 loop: CATSRGDRGGEKLFF. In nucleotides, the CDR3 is TGTGCCACCAGCAGAGGGGACAGGGGAGGTGAAAAACTGTTTTTT.

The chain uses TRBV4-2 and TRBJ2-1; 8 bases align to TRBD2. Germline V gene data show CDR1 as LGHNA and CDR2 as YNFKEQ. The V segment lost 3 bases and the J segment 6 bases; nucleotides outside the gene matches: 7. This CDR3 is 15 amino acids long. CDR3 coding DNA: TGTGCCAGCAGCCAGACTAGCGTCGGCGGCAATGAGCAGTTCTTC. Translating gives CASSQTSVGGNEQFF.

The CDR3 DNA reads as TGTGCCAGCAGCGCCCCGGGACTTGGCAATGAGCAGTTCTTC. Protein: CASSAPGLGNEQFF. The chain links TRBV7-3 to TRBJ2-1; D possibly corresponds to TRBD2 (6 bases). The germline V gene has CDR1 SGHTA and CDR2 FQGTGA. Trimming pared 5 bases from V and 6 bases from J, leaving 14 bases between. The CDR3 runs 14 residues.

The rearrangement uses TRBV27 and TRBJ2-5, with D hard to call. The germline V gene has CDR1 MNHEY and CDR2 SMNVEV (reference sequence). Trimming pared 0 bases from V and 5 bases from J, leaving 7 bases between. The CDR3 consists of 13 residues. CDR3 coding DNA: TGTGCCAGCAGTTTATCCCAGAAGGAGACCCAGTACTTC. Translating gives CASSLSQKETQYF.

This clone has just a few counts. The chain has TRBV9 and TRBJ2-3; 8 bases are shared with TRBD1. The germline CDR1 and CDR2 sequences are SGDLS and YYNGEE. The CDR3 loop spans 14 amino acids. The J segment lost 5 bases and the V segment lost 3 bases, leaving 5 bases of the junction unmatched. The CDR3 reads CASSAGTGGDTQYF. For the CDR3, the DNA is TGTGCCAGCAGCGCTGGGACAGGAGGAGATACGCAGTATTTT.

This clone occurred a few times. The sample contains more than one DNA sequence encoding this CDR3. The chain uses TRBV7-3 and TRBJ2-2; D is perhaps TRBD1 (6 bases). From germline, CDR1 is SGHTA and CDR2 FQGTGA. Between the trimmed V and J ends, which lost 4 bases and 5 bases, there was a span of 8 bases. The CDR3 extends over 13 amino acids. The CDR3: CASSSTGTGELFF. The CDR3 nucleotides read TGTGCCAGCAGCTCTACAGGGACCGGGGAGCTGTTTTTT.

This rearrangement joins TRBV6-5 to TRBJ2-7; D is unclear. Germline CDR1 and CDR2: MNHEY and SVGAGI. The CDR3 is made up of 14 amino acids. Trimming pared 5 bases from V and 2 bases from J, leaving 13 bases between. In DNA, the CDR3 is TGTGCCAGCAGTGTACAGAGCCCTCCCTACGAGCAGTACTTC. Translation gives CASSVQSPPYEQYF.

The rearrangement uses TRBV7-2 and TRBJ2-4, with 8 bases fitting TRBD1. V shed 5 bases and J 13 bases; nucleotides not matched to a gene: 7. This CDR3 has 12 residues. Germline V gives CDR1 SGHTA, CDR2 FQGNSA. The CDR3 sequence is CASSHQTGDQYF. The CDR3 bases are TGTGCCAGCAGCCACCAGACAGGGGACCAGTACTTC.

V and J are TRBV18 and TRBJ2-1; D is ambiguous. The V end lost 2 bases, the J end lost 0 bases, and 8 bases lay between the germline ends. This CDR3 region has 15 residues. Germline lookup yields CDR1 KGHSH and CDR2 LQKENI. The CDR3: CASSPSLSSYNEQFF. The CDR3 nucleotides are TGTGCCAGCTCACCAAGCCTGAGCTCCTACAATGAGCAGTTCTTC.

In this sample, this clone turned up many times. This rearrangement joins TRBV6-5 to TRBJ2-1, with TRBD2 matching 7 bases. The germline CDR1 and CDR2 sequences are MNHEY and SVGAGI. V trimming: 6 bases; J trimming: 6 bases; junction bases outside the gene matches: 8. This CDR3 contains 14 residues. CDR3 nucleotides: TGTGCCAGCAGACTGGCGGGGGTTAGCAATGAGCAGTTCTTC. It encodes CASRLAGVSNEQFF.